This T cell receptor (beta chain) was captured in a study of monozygotic twins with inflammatory bowel disease (dated by TCRdb to 2018 to 2020). For the study in its entirety: In total, roughly 30 monozygotic twin pairs made up the full study: 19 Danish pairs, all IBD-discordant, plus nine German pairs, of which four were IBD-concordant and five were IBD-discordant. The search for disease-associated traits relied mainly on comparing, within discordant pairs, IBD patients with their genetically identical healthy co-twins. Each individual had, on average, about 151 000 unique TCRalpha sequences and 181 000 unique TCRbeta sequences available for analysis. General conclusions and limits of the study: Differing immunosuppressive treatments among patients may have added background noise and inter-individual variability to the repertoires. Distinction between different T cell subtypes could not be achieved in the analysis. The results gave no support for a single strong signal or clonotype linked to IBD. TCRbeta repertoire diversity, by inverse Simpson index, was decreased in IBD patients compared with their healthy co-twins. Compared with healthy twins, IBD patients had fewer clonotypes in common with other individuals, a difference most pronounced in patients showing signs of disease activity. Repertoire similarity did not differ between concordant and discordant twins, which could be due to limited statistical power.

From each donor, a roughly 2.6 ml peripheral blood sample was collected into PAXgene tubes and stored at -80 degrees C. Without T cell sorting, total RNA was isolated from whole blood using the PAXgene blood miRNA kit on an automated QIAcube. Peripheral blood from monozygotic twin pairs, either concordant or discordant for inflammatory bowel disease, underwent deep TCRalpha and TCRbeta repertoire profiling that used unique molecular barcoding. Smoking habits were recorded for all twin pairs, and each individual was classified as a current, former or never smoker. Remarks on this clonotype: Its antigen target is currently unknown.

The library was produced with 5' RACE. For each TCR library, 3,500 to 4,000 ng of total RNA was used. For each sample, cDNA was synthesized in eight separate reactions using SMARTScribe reverse transcriptase. Unique molecular identifiers containing a 6-nucleotide sample barcode were introduced through template switching during cDNA synthesis. TCRalpha and TCRbeta cDNA was amplified in two nested PCRs of about 17 and 10 cycles, and bead purification was carried out after each PCR. Before amplification, the cDNA was treated with uracil DNA-glycosylase and purified using the QIAquick PCR purification kit. In the second PCR, Illumina TruSeq-compatible adapters and sample-specific barcodes were added. Library quality and concentration were assessed using TapeStation and Qubit, and approximately 5 ng of each library was pooled. Pooled libraries were sequenced on an Illumina HiSeq2500 single-index Rapid Run with 2 x 100 bp reads and custom sequencing primers. From the authors' description of their analysis: MiGEC version 1.2.6 was used for UMI-based consensus assembly to correct PCR and sequencing errors. MiXCR version 2.1.1 was used for V(D)J alignment, clonotype assembly and CDR3 extraction. To normalise gene usage, clonotype sharing and MAIT/NKT TCR abundance, the top 1000, 10 000 and 20 000 clonotypes in each sample were analysed. Diversity was computed as the inverse Simpson index with the vegan R package after downsampling to 27 000 UMIs. Paired Mann-Whitney U tests on discordant twin pairs were used, with Benjamini-Hochberg multiple-testing correction. Following reprocessing of the reads by TCRdb, the data hold one row per CDR3 protein sequence and no DNA is available. V and J calls and clone size were set by TCRdb, not the authors. Per the sample table, the count is 190,000 or so distinct CDR3 sequences. The top ten clones comprise 1.5% to 2% of the sample.

Inclusive of the bounding cysteine and phenylalanine, the CDR3 is 14 residues long. This entry has no DNA. CDR1 and CDR2, looked up from the germline V gene, are SGDLS and YYNGEE. Specimen: blood. The receptor comes from a human donor with ulcerative colitis or Crohn's disease, or a healthy co-twin of an affected twin (not recorded which). The V and J segments used are TRBV9 and TRBJ2-5; the D call of TRBD1 rests on TCRdb alone, since no DNA is present to check it. The CDR3 protein is CASSGGNAQETQYF.